In this sample, the clone carrying this T cell receptor beta chain turned up a few times. Its antigen is still unknown. This specimen belongs to a study of vaccination and CD4 T cells after COVID-19. Study details: Median time from second vaccine dose to sampling was around 72 days (14 to 241). Some control cultures received a CEFX pool, which served as the positive control. Others received an HIV-1 Nef pool or no peptide.

The germline CDR1 and CDR2 sequences are LNHDA and SQIVND (reference sequence). V shed 5 bases and J shed 7 bases, with 12 bases lying between them. The CDR3 has 13 amino acids. Treatment meaning: roughly 11-day PBMC culture with coronavirus spike peptide pools or control peptides (ViraFEST assay). The unexposed donor provided CD4+ T cells, which were taken before the COVID-19 pandemic (2011-2018). Negative selection isolated the CD4+ T cells once the cells had been cultured for less than 13 days. Researchers used the Oncomine TCR Beta short-read assay to sequence DNA from cultured CD4+ T cells. Genomic DNA was isolated from CD4+ T cells that had been cultured. MiXCR, applied by TCRdb to the PCR reads, yields one record per CDR3 protein. The sample records about 6,100 distinct CDR3 sequences, approximately 45% being singletons.

The sample was CD4+ T cells from blood, cultured in vitro. The chain carries TRBV19 and TRBJ1-5; TRBD1 is a possible D gene (5 bases). The TCR originated in a human donor in good health. The CDR3 DNA follows: TGTGCCAGTAGTCCAGGGTTGGAGCAGCCCCAGCATTTT. Its translation is CASSPGLEQPQHF.